Listed below are T cell receptor beta chains from one sample, sequenced in a study of tumor and adjacent non-tumor tissue in lung cancer. Each CDR3 protein gets one entry after TCRdb re-called the multiplex PCR reads with MiXCR. Of about 80,000 distinct CDR3 sequences listed, about two thirds are singletons. Sequencing was performed on lung tumor tissue. These receptors were collected from a woman in her seventies with non-small cell lung cancer. Each CDR3 is given with its conserved first and last residue. Each record gives: clone size, V gene, D gene, J gene, CDR3 protein, CDR3 DNA. A D gene is named only where the DNA matches it firmly. Clone sizes are given selectively: once, few, many, or a class where the clone is expanded.

few	TRBV28	NA	TRBJ1-1	CASSSVGMYTEAFF	TGTGCCAGCAGTTCGGTGGGGATGTACACTGAAGCTTTCTTT
once	TRBV29-1	NA	TRBJ2-3	CSVRNFQPRDTQYF	TGCAGCGTTAGGAACTTTCAACCCCGGGATACGCAGTATTTT
NA	TRBV28	TRBD2	TRBJ2-7	CTSTRGLAGDEQYF	TGTACCAGCACCAGGGGACTAGCGGGGGACGAGCAGTACTTC
medium-sized	TRBV4-1	NA	TRBJ1-1	CASSLIGTTAFF	TGCGCCAGCAGCCTCATTGGGACGACGGCTTTCTTT
many	TRBV30	TRBD1	TRBJ2-1	CAWSVPLRETGFPNEQFF	TGTGCCTGGAGTGTACCCCTTCGCGAGACAGGGTTCCCTAATGAGCAGTTCTTC
NA	TRBV11-3	TRBD2	TRBJ2-1	CASSLWGTSGGKQSF	TGTGCCAGTAGCTTATGGGGTACTAGCGGTGGCAAGCAGTCCTTC
NA	TRBV7-3	NA	TRBJ2-5	CASSLNDMYQEARYF	TGTGCCAGCAGCTTAAATGACATGTACCAAGAGGCCCGGTACTTC
NA	TRBV6-5	NA	TRBJ1-1	CGSTPGQPQMNTEAFF	TGTGGCAGCACCCCGGGACAACCTCAGATGAACACTGAAGCTTTCTTT
NA	TRBV29-1	TRBD1	TRBJ1-4	CSIGQGGTNEKVFF	TGCAGCATCGGGCAGGGGGGGACTAATGAAAAAGTGTTTTTT
many	TRBV5-4	NA	TRBJ2-7	CASQRDNLYEEQYF	TGTGCCAGCCAAAGGGACAACCTCTACGAAGAGCAGTACTTC
NA	TRBV12-5	NA	TRBJ2-1	CASGLGLTEGGHNEQFF	TGTGCTAGTGGTTTGGGTCTAACAGAGGGCGGCCACAATGAGCAGTTCTTC
NA	TRBV6-1	NA	TRBJ2-1	CASSPIEASYEQFF	TGTGCCAGCAGCCCCATCGAAGCGAGTTATGAGCAGTTCTTC
NA	TRBV14	NA	TRBJ2-1	CAYSQDWGYEQFF	TGTGCCTACAGCCAAGATTGGGGGTATGAGCAGTTCTTC
NA	TRBV10-3	NA	TRBJ2-1	CAIKGVRGANEQFF	TGTGCCATCAAAGGGGTCAGGGGAGCCAATGAGCAGTTCTTC
NA	TRBV5-6	NA	TRBJ2-7	CASNPVGSKGQYF	TGTGCCAGCAACCCTGTCGGGTCAAAAGGGCAGTACTTC
NA	TRBV11-3	TRBD2	TRBJ2-2	CTSSLGGPGLANTVELFF	TGTACCAGCAGCTTAGGGGGACCGGGACTAGCGAACACTGTGGAGCTGTTTTTT
NA	TRBV6-6	TRBD1	TRBJ2-3	CASSSGQGYTDTQYF	TGTGCCAGCAGTTCTGGACAGGGGTACACAGATACGCAGTATTTT
many	TRBV7-8	NA	TRBJ2-1	CASRRTVVDEQFF	TGTGCCAGCAGAAGGACGGTGGTGGATGAGCAGTTCTTC
NA	TRBV7-9	TRBD2	TRBJ2-7	CASSLHSAGEPLGEQYF	TGTGCCAGCAGTTTACATTCTGCGGGAGAGCCCCTCGGGGAGCAGTACTTC
NA	TRBV12-3/TRBV12-4	NA	TRBJ2-5	CVSSIPGRRETQYF	TGTGTCAGCAGTATTCCTGGGCGGCGAGAGACCCAGTACTTC
NA	TRBV4-2	TRBD1	TRBJ2-1	CASSRGRGGTDNEQFF	TGTGCAAGCAGCCGCGGAAGAGGGGGCACCGACAATGAGCAGTTCTTC
many	TRBV21-1	NA	TRBJ1-1	CASRRGGQGGTEAFF	TGTGCCAGCAGGCGTGGGGGACAGGGAGGCACTGAAGCTTTCTTT
NA	TRBV11-1	NA	TRBJ1-2	CASSHSEVDYGYTF	TGTGCCAGTAGTCATTCGGAAGTTGACTATGGCTACACCTTC
NA	TRBV6-1	NA	TRBJ1-1	CASSEIHLPYGTEAFF	TGTGCCAGCAGTGAAATCCACCTACCCTACGGTACTGAAGCTTTCTTT
many	TRBV20-1	TRBD1	TRBJ2-1	CSALSTGGYNEQFF	TGCAGTGCATTGTCGACAGGGGGCTACAATGAGCAGTTCTTC
many	TRBV6-5	TRBD1	TRBJ1-4	CASSSTTGGSEKLFF	TGTGCCAGCAGTTCTACGACAGGGGGCTCTGAAAAACTGTTTTTT
NA	TRBV6-6	TRBD2	TRBJ2-7	CASTMYLGSSGASVYEQYF	TGTGCCAGCACAATGTACCTCGGGAGCAGCGGGGCTAGCGTATACGAGCAGTACTTC
medium-sized	TRBV28	NA	TRBJ2-7	CASRQGPTAYEQYF	TGTGCCAGCAGGCAGGGCCCGACAGCATACGAGCAGTACTTC
once	TRBV5-4	NA	TRBJ1-1	CASRDAWWRAEAFF	TGTGCCAGCAGGGACGCATGGTGGAGGGCTGAAGCTTTCTTT
many	TRBV24-1	NA	TRBJ2-5	CATSDPGQVRTQYF	TGTGCCACCAGTGATCCTGGACAAGTCCGGACCCAGTACTTC
NA	TRBV11-2	NA	TRBJ2-7	CASRLQGGEQYF	TGTGCCAGCAGACTACAGGGAGGCGAGCAGTACTTC
once	TRBV6-1	NA	TRBJ1-5	CGSSLLGHQPQHF	TGTGGCAGCAGTTTACTGGGACATCAGCCCCAGCATTTT
NA	TRBV29-1	NA	TRBJ2-7	CSVRASAYYDQYF	TGCAGCGTTAGAGCTAGCGCCTACTACGATCAGTACTTC